Listed here is a single T cell receptor (beta chain). This sample was taken from a study of OX40 agonist ivuxolimab in advanced cancers. Produced via immunoSEQ multiplex PCR; TCRdb's table is partial and in-frame only. The sample holds 78,000 or so clones, around 91% seen once. The junction had 7 bases not matched to a gene; V was cut back by 11 bases and J by 3 bases. This CDR3 contains 13 residues. Germline assignment: CDR1 MNHNY and CDR2 SVGAGI (reference sequence). The chain combines TRBV6-6 with TRBJ2-3, with 8 bases matching TRBD1. The material sequenced was CD4+ or CD8+ T cells sorted from blood, taken in a trial of the OX40 agonist ivuxolimab. The receptor's source is an adult with an advanced solid tumor such as melanoma, head and neck, liver or kidney cancer. The CDR3 nucleotides read TGTGCCGTAAACAGGGGGTTGACAGATACGCAGTATTTT. Protein sequence: CAVNRGLTDTQYF.